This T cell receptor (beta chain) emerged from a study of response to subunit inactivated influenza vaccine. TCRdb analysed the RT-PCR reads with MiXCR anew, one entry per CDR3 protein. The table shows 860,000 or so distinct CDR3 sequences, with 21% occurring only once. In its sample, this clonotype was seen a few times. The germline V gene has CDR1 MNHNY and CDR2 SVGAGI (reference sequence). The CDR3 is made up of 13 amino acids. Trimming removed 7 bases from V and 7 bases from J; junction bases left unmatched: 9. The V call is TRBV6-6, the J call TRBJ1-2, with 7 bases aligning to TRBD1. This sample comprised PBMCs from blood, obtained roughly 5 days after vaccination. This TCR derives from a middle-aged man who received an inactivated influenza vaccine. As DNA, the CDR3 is TGTGCCAGCATGGACAGGTCCTCCTCTGGCTACACCTTC. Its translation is CASMDRSSSGYTF.